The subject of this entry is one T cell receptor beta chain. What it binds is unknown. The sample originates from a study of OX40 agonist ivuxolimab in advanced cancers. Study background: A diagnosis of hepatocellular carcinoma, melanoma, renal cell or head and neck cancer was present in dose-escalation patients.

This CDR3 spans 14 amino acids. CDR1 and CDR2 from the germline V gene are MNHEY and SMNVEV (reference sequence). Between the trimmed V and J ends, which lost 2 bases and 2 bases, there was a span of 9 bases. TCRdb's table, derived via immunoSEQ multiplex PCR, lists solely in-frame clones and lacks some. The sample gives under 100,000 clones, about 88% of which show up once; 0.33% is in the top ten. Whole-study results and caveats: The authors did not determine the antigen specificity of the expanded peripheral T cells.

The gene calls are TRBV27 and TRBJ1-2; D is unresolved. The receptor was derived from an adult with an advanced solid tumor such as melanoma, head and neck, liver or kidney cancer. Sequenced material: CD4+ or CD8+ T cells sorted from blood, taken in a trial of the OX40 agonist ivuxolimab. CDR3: CASSLTAVNYGYTF. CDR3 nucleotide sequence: TGTGCCAGCAGTTTAACGGCAGTCAACTATGGCTACACCTTC.